Listed below are T cell receptor beta chains from one sample, sequenced in a study of T cell changes during pregnancy in multiple sclerosis. The assay was immunoSEQ multiplex PCR, and TCRdb's table has in-frame clones only and misses some. The sample includes roughly 50,000 clones, 91% seen only once; the top ten take over 1%. The source material was peripheral blood, sampled after pregnancy. These TCRs come from a female donor in good health, enrolled as a control in a pregnancy study. Each CDR3 is given with its conserved first and last residue. Fields, in order: V gene, D gene, J gene, clone size, CDR3 protein. The D gene is left open where the match is weak. Size is stated for part of the rows, as once, few or many counts, or as a class when the clone is expanded.

>TRBV18|TRBD1|TRBJ2-7|once
CASSPPGQGSPYEQYF
>TRBV6-5|TRBD2|-|-
CASIRTGGSYEQYF
>TRBV9|TRBD1|TRBJ1-2|-
CASSPRQGADYGYTF
>TRBV27|-|TRBJ1-4|once
CASSLPGGKLFF
>TRBV2|-|TRBJ1-1|-
CASTRVGDDTEAFF
>TRBV4-1|TRBD2|TRBJ2-1|-
CASSQRLLAGRNEQFF
>TRBV18|TRBD1|TRBJ1-2|once
CASSPSGTGGFYGYTF
>TRBV6-1|-|TRBJ2-1|-
CASSERGLSYNEQFF
>TRBV5-6|TRBD2|TRBJ2-1|-
CASSGSGGLYNEQFF
>TRBV5-1|-|TRBJ1-4|once
CASSFGGATNEKLFF
>TRBV18|-|TRBJ1-1|-
CASSPTERGNTEAFF
>TRBV9|-|TRBJ2-3|-
CASSVGRGTQVSTDTQYF
>TRBV7-2|-|TRBJ1-2|-
CASSLAPRGMVGGYTF
>TRBV2|TRBD1|TRBJ2-5|-
CASGGDRIRRDF
>TRBV29-1|TRBD1|TRBJ1-1|-
CSVRQGQRGTEAFF
>TRBV4-1|-|TRBJ2-1|-
CASSDDGVSYNEQFF
>TRBV10-3|TRBD1|TRBJ1-6|once
CAISSQGAGDSPLHF
>TRBV7-9|TRBD1|TRBJ2-1|-
CASSTSFPGQGANEQFF
>TRBV7-2|-|TRBJ1-5|-
CASSLRGNQPQHF
>TRBV4-3|TRBD2|TRBJ2-1|-
CASSPGTSGRDEQFF
>TRBV5-1|TRBD1|TRBJ2-7|-
CASSRDRVYEQYF
>TRBV11-2|-|TRBJ2-7|-
CASSPFYPTPLGEQYF
>TRBV4-1|-|TRBJ2-7|once
CASSQDPGGRSYEQYF
>TRBV10-2|-|TRBJ1-2|-
CAGSSGDPTYGYTF
>TRBV11-2|-|TRBJ1-4|-
CASSFRSRGMGSEKLFF
>TRBV5-1|TRBD1|TRBJ1-2|-
CASSPGTGVGYTF
>TRBV5-8|TRBD2|TRBJ2-3|-
CASSFGASGGNTDTQYF
>TRBV29-1|TRBD1|TRBJ1-2|-
CSVNHPGQSGYTF
>TRBV7-2|-|TRBJ2-1|-
CASSSAYGDEQFF
>TRBV5-6|TRBD2|TRBJ2-4|-
CASSRSGIGENIQYF
>TRBV28|-|TRBJ2-1|-
CASSLGRYNEQFF
>TRBV10-3|-|TRBJ2-3|-
CAARADHGPDTQYF
>TRBV2|-|TRBJ2-2|-
CASSESSGTGELFF
>TRBV28|TRBD1|TRBJ1-2|-
CASRQGYGYTF
>TRBV4-3|-|TRBJ1-2|-
CASSQDRNPYGYTF
>TRBV6-4|TRBD2|TRBJ2-3|-
CASSDSTSGGDTQYF
>TRBV7-9|-|TRBJ2-3|-
CASSLDLAHADTQYF
>TRBV6-6|-|TRBJ2-5|-
CASSYRGETQYF
>TRBV6-5|TRBD1|TRBJ1-2|-
CASRIGTGLWYGYTF
>TRBV5-5|-|TRBJ1-2|-
CASSPLVGAGGYGYTF
>TRBV19|TRBD2|TRBJ2-1|-
CASSIGSGGAYEQFF
>TRBV19|-|TRBJ2-5|-
CASSRAYQETQYF
>TRBV27|TRBD1|TRBJ1-1|once
CASRVQGAGIGPEAFF
>TRBV14|TRBD2|TRBJ2-1|-
CASSQELTSANEQFF
>TRBV27|TRBD1|TRBJ2-7|-
CASSHWTGDSYEQYF
>TRBV5-1|-|TRBJ1-4|-
CASSLESRGINEKLFF
>TRBV7-8|TRBD2|TRBJ2-1|-
CASSLYEPGLAGSNEQFF
>TRBV29-1|TRBD2|TRBJ2-3|-
CSVGTAGAKDTQYF
>TRBV25-1|-|TRBJ1-1|-
CASSEALRGNTEAFF
>TRBV7-9|-|TRBJ2-7|-
CASSLTGGPLEQYF
>TRBV27|-|TRBJ1-6|few
CASSLEGSSGILLPLHF